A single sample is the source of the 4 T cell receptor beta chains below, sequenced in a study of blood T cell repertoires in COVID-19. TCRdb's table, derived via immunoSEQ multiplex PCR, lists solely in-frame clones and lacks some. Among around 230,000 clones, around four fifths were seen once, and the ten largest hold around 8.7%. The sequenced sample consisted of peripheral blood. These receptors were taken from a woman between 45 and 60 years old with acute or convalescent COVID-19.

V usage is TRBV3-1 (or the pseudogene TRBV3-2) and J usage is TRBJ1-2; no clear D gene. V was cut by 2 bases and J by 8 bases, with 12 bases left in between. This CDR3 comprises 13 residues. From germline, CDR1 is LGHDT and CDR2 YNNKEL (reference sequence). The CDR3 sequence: CASSQRAGFGYTF. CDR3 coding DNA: TGTGCCAGCAGCCAACGAGCCGGGTTCGGCTACACCTTC.

CDR3 sequence (DNA): TGCAGCGTTGTACGGGGTGTCACAGATACGCAGTATTTT. Protein product: CSVVRGVTDTQYF. The chain combines TRBV29-1 with TRBJ2-3, with D perhaps TRBD2 (5 bases). The CDR3 consists of 13 residues. V shed 4 bases and J shed 2 bases, with 10 bases lying between them. The germline gives CDR1 SQVTM, CDR2 ANQGSEA.

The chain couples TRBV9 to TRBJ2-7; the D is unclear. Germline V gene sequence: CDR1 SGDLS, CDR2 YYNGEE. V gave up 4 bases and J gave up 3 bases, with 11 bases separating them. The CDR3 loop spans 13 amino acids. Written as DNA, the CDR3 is TGTGCCAGCAGCTCCGGGTCGAACTACGAGCAGTACTTC. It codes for CASSSGSNYEQYF. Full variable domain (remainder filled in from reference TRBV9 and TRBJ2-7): DSGVTQTPKHLITATGQRVTLRCSPRSGDLSVYWYQQSLDQGLQFLIQYYNGEERAKGNILERFSAQQFPDLHSELNLSSLELGDSALYFCASSSGSNYEQYFGPGTRLTVT.

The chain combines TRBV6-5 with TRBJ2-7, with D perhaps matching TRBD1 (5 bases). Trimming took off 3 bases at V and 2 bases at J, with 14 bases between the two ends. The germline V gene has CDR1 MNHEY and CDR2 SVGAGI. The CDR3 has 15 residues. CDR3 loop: CASSYSDSYPYEQYF. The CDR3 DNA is TGTGCCAGCAGTTATTCCGACAGCTATCCCTACGAGCAGTACTTC.